This is a list of T cell receptor beta chains from one sample in a study of blood T cells in healthy people across ages. TCRdb re-called the 5' RACE reads through MiXCR, storing one row per CDR3 protein. The sample holds over a million distinct CDR3 sequences, approximately 25% seen once. These records were also assigned to another study, of T cells of mothers and their children.

Specimen: blood. The source of these receptors is a girl aged 2 to 9 in good health. CDR3s include the opening cysteine and the closing phenylalanine or tryptophan. The D gene is left open where the match is weak. Rows give clone size only sometimes, using once, few, many, or a class for an expanded clone.

J | length | D | size | V | DNA | CDR3
TRBJ1-2 | 16 | TRBD1 | few | TRBV15 | TGTGCCACCAGCAGAGGTGAAGACAGGGGGTTTCATGGCTACACCTTC | CATSRGEDRGFHGYTF
TRBJ2-1 | 18 | - | few | TRBV7-2 | TGTGCCAGCAGCTCCCCAATAACAACTACTCCTTCCTACAATGAGCAGTTCTTC | CASSSPITTTPSYNEQFF
TRBJ2-1 | 13 | TRBD1 | - | TRBV29-1 | TGCAGCGTTTCCGGGACAGGTACGAATGAGCAGTTCTTC | CSVSGTGTNEQFF
TRBJ1-2 | 15 | - | few | TRBV11-2 | TGTGCCAGCAGCCCTGGCCCCAGAGCTAACTATGGCTACACCTTC | CASSPGPRANYGYTF
TRBJ2-1 | 13 | - | few | TRBV15 | TGTGCCACCAGCAGAGATTGGGGACGACTGGAGTTCTTC | CATSRDWGRLEFF
TRBJ2-1 | 15 | - | - | TRBV7-2 | TGTGCCAGCAGCTCCCTAGCGACCGCCTACAATGAGCAGTTCTTC | CASSSLATAYNEQFF
TRBJ2-7 | 13 | TRBD2 | - | TRBV29-1 | TGCAGCGTCTGGACTAGCGGGACTTACGAGCAGTACTTC | CSVWTSGTYEQYF
TRBJ2-7 | 15 | - | few | TRBV7-2 | TGTGCCAGCAGCCACCTTACAGGTACAGCCTACGAGCAGTACTTC | CASSHLTGTAYEQYF
TRBJ1-5 | 15 | - | few | TRBV6-2/TRBV6-3 | TGTGCCAGCAGCGGACAGCCAGGCGGCAATCAGCCCCAGCATTTT | CASSGQPGGNQPQHF
TRBJ1-4 | 16 | TRBD1 | - | TRBV12-3/TRBV12-4 | TGTGCCAGCAGTCCCCAGCCGGGACAGGGTGAGGAAAAACTGTTTTTT | CASSPQPGQGEEKLFF
TRBJ2-5 | 15 | - | - | TRBV12-3/TRBV12-4 | TGTGCCAGCAGATTCGGACCATCCACTGAAGAGACCCAGTACTTC | CASRFGPSTEETQYF
TRBJ2-5 | 18 | TRBD1 | few | TRBV4-3 | TGCGCCAGCAGCCAAGATTCCGGGACAGGGTATTGGGAAGAGACCCAGTACTTC | CASSQDSGTGYWEETQYF
TRBJ1-1 | 16 | - | - | TRBV6-1 | TGTGCCAGCAGTCAACGCCGTTTTGGGTCCCACACTGAAGCTTTCTTT | CASSQRRFGSHTEAFF
TRBJ2-7 | 12 | - | few | TRBV29-1 | TGCAGCGTCCGGGACATAGCCTACGAGCAGTACTTC | CSVRDIAYEQYF
TRBJ2-1 | 16 | TRBD1 | - | TRBV29-1 | TGCAGCGTTGAGATACGGACGACAGGGAGCTACAATGAGCAGTTCTTC | CSVEIRTTGSYNEQFF
TRBJ2-3 | 15 | - | few | TRBV9 | TGTGCCAGCAGCGTAGGTGGCCCCGGCACAGATACGCAGTATTTT | CASSVGGPGTDTQYF
TRBJ2-5 | 15 | - | once | TRBV7-3 | TGTGCCAGCAGCTTATTATTGGCCCCGTATGAGACCCAGTACTTC | CASSLLLAPYETQYF
TRBJ2-7 | 17 | TRBD2 | few | TRBV18 | TGTGCCAGCTCACCCCGACGACTAGCGGGAGGGCCCGACGAGCAGTACTTC | CASSPRRLAGGPDEQYF
TRBJ2-7 | 15 | TRBD1 | - | TRBV28 | TGTGCCAGCAGTTTGTCCCGGGACAGGTTCTACGAGCAGTACTTC | CASSLSRDRFYEQYF
TRBJ2-5 | 15 | - | - | TRBV5-1 | TGCGCCAGCAGAGGTGTGCCTAGCAGCCAAGAGACCCAGTACTTC | CASRGVPSSQETQYF
TRBJ1-6 | 15 | - | - | TRBV6-1 | TGTGCCAGCACCGCCTTGAGCTCCTATAATTCACCCCACCACTTT | CASTALSSYNSPHHF
TRBJ2-1 | 15 | TRBD2 | - | TRBV11-2 | TGTGCCAGCAGCTTACAAGCGGGAGTTTACAATGAGCAGTTCTTC | CASSLQAGVYNEQFF
TRBJ1-5 | 11 | - | few | TRBV10-3 | TGTGCCATCACCGGGTCCCAGCCCCAGCATTTT | CAITGSQPQHF
TRBJ2-3 | 13 | - | few | TRBV29-1 | TGCAGCTCCCCGGGACCCCCTCCAGATACGCAGTATTTT | CSSPGPPPDTQYF
TRBJ2-4 | 19 | TRBD2 | few | TRBV28 | TGTGCCAGCAGGTCGACCGGGACTAGAGAGTGGTCGGCCAAAAACATTCAGTACTTC | CASRSTGTREWSAKNIQYF
TRBJ1-1 | 18 | TRBD1 | - | TRBV7-8 | TGTGCCAGCAGCTTAGCGCTTCGACAGGGAGGGGGTTACACTGAAGCTTTCTTT | CASSLALRQGGGYTEAFF
TRBJ2-2 | 15 | TRBD1 | few | TRBV4-1 | TGCGCCAGCAGCCTGGACAGGGGGAACACCGGGGAGCTGTTTTTT | CASSLDRGNTGELFF
TRBJ2-7 | 16 | TRBD2 | - | TRBV4-2 | TGTGCCAGCAGCCAAGATCACAGCGGGAGCTCCTACGAGCAGTACTTC | CASSQDHSGSSYEQYF
TRBJ2-1 | 13 | - | few | TRBV9 | TGTGCCAGCAACCTAGACTCCTACAATGAGCAGTTCTTC | CASNLDSYNEQFF
TRBJ1-1 | 11 | - | once | TRBV29-1 | TGCAGCGCCGTTAGAAACACTGAAGCTTTCTTT | CSAVRNTEAFF
TRBJ2-7 | 16 | TRBD2 | - | TRBV20-1 | TGCAGTGCTAGAGATCGTTCCAGCGGGAGAGCTGGCGAGCAGTACTTC | CSARDRSSGRAGEQYF
TRBJ2-7 | 14 | - | few | TRBV5-6 | TGTGCCAGCAGTGAAAGTCCGGGGGCCTACGAGCAGTACTTC | CASSESPGAYEQYF
TRBJ2-2 | 17 | TRBD1 | - | TRBV18 | TGTGCCAGCTCACCACTCGGGACAGAGTTTAACACCGGGGAGCTGTTTTTT | CASSPLGTEFNTGELFF
TRBJ1-4 | 14 | - | - | TRBV21-1 | TGTGCCAGCAGCACAGATGGGGCTAATGAAAAACTGTTTTTT | CASSTDGANEKLFF
TRBJ1-2 | 13 | TRBD1 | - | TRBV5-1 | TGCGCCAGCAGCTCGGCCGGGACAGATGGCTACACCTTC | CASSSAGTDGYTF
TRBJ1-5 | 14 | TRBD1 | few | TRBV19 | TGTGCCAGTAGTACCCCGACAGGGAATCAGCCCCAGCATTTT | CASSTPTGNQPQHF
TRBJ2-4 | 17 | TRBD2 | - | TRBV6-1 | TGTGCCAGCAGTGAAGCTTGGCTAGCGGGTACCAAAAACATTCAGTACTTC | CASSEAWLAGTKNIQYF
TRBJ2-1 | 15 | TRBD1 | few | TRBV5-4 | TGTGCCAGCAGCAACGACAGGGGAGATCAGAATGAGCAGTTCTTC | CASSNDRGDQNEQFF
TRBJ2-5 | 15 | TRBD2 | - | TRBV7-9 | TGTGCCAGCAACCGAACAGCGGGAGAACAAGAGACCCAGTACTTC | CASNRTAGEQETQYF
TRBJ2-1 | 13 | - | - | TRBV24-1 | TGTGCCACCAGTGCCTTGGACTACAATGAGCAGTTCTTC | CATSALDYNEQFF
TRBJ2-5 | 13 | - | - | TRBV9 | TGTGCCAGCAGCCCAAACGCTGCGGATTCCCAGTACTTC | CASSPNAADSQYF
TRBJ2-2 | 16 | - | - | TRBV3-1 | TGTGCCAGCAGCCAAAAGGCGGCGGGTGCGGGCGGGGAGCTGTTTTTT | CASSQKAAGAGGELFF
TRBJ1-6 | 18 | - | once | TRBV6-1 | TGTGCCAGCAGTCGAACCAGACGCCAGAGCTCCTATAATTCACCCCTCCACTTT | CASSRTRRQSSYNSPLHF
TRBJ1-1 | 17 | - | once | TRBV5-1 | TGCGCCAGCAGCTTGGCTTACCAACGGGCCTCGAACACTGAAGCTTTCTTT | CASSLAYQRASNTEAFF
TRBJ1-2 | 15 | TRBD1 | few | TRBV3-1 | TGTGCCAGCAGCCTACTTGGACAGGGGCCCTATGGCTACACCTTC | CASSLLGQGPYGYTF
TRBJ1-2 | 11 | - | - | TRBV3-1 | TGTGCCAGCAGCTACGGGGATGGCTACACCTTC | CASSYGDGYTF